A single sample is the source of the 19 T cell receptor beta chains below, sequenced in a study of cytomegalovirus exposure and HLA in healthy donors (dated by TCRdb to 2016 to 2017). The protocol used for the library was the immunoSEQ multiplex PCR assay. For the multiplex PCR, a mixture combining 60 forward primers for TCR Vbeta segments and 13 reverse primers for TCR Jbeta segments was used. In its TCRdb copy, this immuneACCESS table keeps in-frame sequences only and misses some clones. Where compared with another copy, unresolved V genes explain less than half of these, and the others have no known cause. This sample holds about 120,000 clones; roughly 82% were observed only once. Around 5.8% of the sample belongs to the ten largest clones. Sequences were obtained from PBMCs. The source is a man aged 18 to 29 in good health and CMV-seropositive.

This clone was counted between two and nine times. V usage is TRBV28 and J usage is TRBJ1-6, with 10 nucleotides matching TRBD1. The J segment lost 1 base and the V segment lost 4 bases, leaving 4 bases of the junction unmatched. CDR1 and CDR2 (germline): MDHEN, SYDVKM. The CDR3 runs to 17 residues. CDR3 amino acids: CASSYRDRGSYNSPLHF. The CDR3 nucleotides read TGTGCCAGCAGTTACCGGGACAGGGGTTCCTATAATTCACCCCTCCACTTT.

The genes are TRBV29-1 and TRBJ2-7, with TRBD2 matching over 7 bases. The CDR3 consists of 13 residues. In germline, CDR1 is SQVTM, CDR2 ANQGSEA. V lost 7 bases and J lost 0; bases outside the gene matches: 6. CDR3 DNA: TGCAGCGCAACCGGGACTATCTCCTACGAGCAGTACTTC. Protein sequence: CSATGTISYEQYF.

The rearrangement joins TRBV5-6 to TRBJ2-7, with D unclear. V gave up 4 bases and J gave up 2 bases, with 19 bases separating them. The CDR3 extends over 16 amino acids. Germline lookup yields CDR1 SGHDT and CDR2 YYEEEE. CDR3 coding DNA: TGTGCCAGCAGCGAGGTCGGTGGCATTTCTACCTACGAGCAGTACTTC. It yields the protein CASSEVGGISTYEQYF.

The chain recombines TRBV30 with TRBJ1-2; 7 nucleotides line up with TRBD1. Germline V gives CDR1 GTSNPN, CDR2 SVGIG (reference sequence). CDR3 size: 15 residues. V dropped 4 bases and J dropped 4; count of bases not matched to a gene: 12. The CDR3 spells CAWTLGGSRPYGYTF. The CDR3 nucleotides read TGTGCCTGGACCCTAGGGGGCAGTAGGCCCTATGGCTACACCTTC.

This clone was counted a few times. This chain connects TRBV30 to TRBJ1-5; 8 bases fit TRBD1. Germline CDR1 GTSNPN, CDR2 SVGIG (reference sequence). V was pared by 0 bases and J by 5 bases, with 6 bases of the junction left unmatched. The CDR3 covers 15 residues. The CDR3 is CAWSVETGVYQPQHF. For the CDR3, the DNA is TGTGCCTGGAGTGTAGAGACAGGGGTTTATCAGCCCCAGCATTTT.

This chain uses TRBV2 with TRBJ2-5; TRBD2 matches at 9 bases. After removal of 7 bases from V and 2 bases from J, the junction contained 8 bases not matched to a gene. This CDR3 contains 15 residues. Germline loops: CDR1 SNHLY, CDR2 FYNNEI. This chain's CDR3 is CASTSPSGIQETQYF. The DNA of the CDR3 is TGTGCCAGCACCTCACCTAGCGGGATTCAAGAGACCCAGTACTTC.

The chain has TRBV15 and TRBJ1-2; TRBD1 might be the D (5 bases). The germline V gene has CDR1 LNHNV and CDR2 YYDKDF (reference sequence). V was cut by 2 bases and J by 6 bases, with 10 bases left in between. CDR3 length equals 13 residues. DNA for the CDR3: TGTGCCACCAGCAGACCAGGGTTAGATGGCTACACCTTC. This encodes CATSRPGLDGYTF.

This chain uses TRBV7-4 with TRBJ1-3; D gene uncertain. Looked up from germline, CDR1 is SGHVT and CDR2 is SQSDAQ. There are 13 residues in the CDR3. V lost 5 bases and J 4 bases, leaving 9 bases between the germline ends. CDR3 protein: CASSRAEGNTIYF. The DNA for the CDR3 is TGTGCCAGCAGCCGAGCGGAGGGAAACACCATATATTTT.

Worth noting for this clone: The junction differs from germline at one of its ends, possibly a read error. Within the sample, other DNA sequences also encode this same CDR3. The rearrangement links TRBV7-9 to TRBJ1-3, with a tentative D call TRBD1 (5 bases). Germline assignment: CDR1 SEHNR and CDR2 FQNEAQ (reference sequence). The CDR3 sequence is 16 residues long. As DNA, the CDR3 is TGTGCCAGTAGCTTAGGGGCAGACCCCTCTGGAAACACCATATATTTT. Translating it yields CASSLGADPSGNTIYF. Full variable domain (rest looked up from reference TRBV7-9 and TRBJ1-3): DTGVSQNPRHKITKRGQNVTFRCDPISEHNRLYWYRQTLGQGPEFLTYFQNEAQLEKSRLLSDRFSAERPKGSFSTLEIQRTEQGDSAMYLCASSLGADPSGNTIYFGEGSWLTVV.

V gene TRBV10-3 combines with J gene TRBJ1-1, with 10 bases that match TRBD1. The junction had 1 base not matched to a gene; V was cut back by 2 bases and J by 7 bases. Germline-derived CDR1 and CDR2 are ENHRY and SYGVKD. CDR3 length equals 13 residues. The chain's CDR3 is CAISEGQGVEAFF. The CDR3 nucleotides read TGTGCCATCAGTGAGGGACAGGGGGTTGAAGCTTTCTTT.

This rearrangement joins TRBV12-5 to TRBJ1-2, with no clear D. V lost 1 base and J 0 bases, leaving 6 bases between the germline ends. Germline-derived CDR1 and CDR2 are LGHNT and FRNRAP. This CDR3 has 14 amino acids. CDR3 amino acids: CASGLDRANYGYTF. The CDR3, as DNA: TGTGCTAGTGGTTTGGACAGAGCTAACTATGGCTACACCTTC. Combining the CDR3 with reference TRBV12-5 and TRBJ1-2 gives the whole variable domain DARVTQTPRHKVTEMGQEVTMRCQPILGHNTVFWYRQTMMQGLELLAYFRNRAPLDDSGMPKDRFSAEMPDATLATLKIQPSEPRDSAVYFCASGLDRANYGYTFGSGTRLTVV.

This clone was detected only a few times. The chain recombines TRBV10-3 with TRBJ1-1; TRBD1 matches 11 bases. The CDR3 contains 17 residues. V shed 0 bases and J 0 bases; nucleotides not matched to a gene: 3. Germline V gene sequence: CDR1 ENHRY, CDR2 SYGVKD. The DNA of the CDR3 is TGTGCCATCAGTGAGTCCGGGACAGGGGGGATGAACACTGAAGCTTTCTTT. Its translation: CAISESGTGGMNTEAFF.

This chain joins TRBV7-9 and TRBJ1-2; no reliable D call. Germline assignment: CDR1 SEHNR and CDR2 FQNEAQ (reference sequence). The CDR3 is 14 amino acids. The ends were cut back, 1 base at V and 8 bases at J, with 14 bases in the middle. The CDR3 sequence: CASSLGWGVRGYTF. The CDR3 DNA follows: TGTGCCAGCAGCTTAGGATGGGGAGTACGGGGCTACACCTTC.

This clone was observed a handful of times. The CDR3, as DNA: TGCGCCAGCACCAATTCCCAGACAGGGGAGACGGGCACTGAAGCTTTCTTT. This encodes CASTNSQTGETGTEAFF. The chain joins TRBV10-1 to TRBJ1-1; TRBD1 agrees at 8 bases. Trimming took 7 bases from V and 4 from J; bases not matched to a gene: 17. Germline V gene data show CDR1 as WNHNN and CDR2 as SYGVQD (reference sequence). The CDR3 consists of 17 residues.

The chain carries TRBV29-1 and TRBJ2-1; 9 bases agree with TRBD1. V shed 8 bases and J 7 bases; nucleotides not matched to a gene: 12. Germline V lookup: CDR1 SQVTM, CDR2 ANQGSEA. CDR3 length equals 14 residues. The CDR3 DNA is TGCAGCTCGTGGATCGGGACAGGGAGAAATGAGCAGTTCTTC. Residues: CSSWIGTGRNEQFF.

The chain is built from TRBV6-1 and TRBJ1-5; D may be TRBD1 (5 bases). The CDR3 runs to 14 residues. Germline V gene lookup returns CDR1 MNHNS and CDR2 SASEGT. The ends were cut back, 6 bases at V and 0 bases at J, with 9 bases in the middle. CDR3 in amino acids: CASSDSNSNQPQHF. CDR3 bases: TGTGCCAGCAGCGACAGTAATAGCAATCAGCCCCAGCATTTT.

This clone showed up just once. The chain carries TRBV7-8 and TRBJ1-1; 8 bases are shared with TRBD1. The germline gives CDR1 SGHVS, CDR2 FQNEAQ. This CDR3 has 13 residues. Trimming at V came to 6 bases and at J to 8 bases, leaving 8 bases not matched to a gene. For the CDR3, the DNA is TGTGCCAGCAGTCGGACAGGGAGCCTCGAAGCTTTCTTT. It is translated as CASSRTGSLEAFF.

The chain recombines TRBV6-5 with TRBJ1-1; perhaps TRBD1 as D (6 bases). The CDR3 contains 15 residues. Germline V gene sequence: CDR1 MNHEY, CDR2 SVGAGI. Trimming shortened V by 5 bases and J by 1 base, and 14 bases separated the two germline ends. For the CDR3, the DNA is TGTGCCAGCAGTCGATCAGGGGTGGGGAACACTGAAGCTTTCTTT. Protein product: CASSRSGVGNTEAFF.

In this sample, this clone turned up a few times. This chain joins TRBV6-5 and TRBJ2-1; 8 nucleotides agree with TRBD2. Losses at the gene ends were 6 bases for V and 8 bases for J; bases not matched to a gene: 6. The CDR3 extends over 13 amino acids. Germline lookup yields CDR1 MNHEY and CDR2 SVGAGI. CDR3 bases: TGTGCCAGCAGAAACGGGGGGGTTTATGAGCAGTTCTTC. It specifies CASRNGGVYEQFF.